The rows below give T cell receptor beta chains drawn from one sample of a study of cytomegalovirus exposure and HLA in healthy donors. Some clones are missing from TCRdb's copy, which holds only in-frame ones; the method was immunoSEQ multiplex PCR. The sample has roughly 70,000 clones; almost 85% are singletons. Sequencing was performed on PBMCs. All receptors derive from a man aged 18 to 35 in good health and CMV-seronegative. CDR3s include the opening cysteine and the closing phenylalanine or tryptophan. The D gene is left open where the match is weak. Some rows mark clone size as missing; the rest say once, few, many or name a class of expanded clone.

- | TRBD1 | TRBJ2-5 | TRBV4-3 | CASSQSFPQGGETQYF | TGCGCCAGCAGCCAAAGTTTCCCACAGGGGGGAGAGACCCAGTACTTC
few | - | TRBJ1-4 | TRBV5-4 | CASSLGTRGRNEKLFF | TGTGCCAGCAGCTTGGGTACCAGGGGACGGAATGAAAAACTGTTTTTT
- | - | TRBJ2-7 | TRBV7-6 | CASSLAAGLSYEQYF | TGTGCCAGCAGCTTAGCGGCGGGATTATCCTACGAGCAGTACTTC
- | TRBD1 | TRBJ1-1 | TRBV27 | CASSTSGQGTGTEAFF | TGTGCCAGCAGCACATCGGGACAGGGTACGGGCACTGAAGCTTTCTTT
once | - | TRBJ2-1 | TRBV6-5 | CASRDQGSYNEQFF | TGTGCCAGCAGGGATCAGGGGTCCTACAATGAGCAGTTCTTC
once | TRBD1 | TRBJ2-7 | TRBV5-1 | CASSRDRGFEQYF | TGCGCCAGCAGCCGGGACAGGGGGTTCGAGCAGTACTTC
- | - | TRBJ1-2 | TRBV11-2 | CASSQSTGYNGYTF | TGTGCCAGCAGCCAAAGTACAGGGTACAATGGCTACACCTTC
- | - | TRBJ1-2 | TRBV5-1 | CASSLDRRGYTF | TGCGCCAGCAGCTTGGACAGGCGCGGCTACACCTTC
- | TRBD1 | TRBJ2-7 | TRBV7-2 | CASRTGTGVYEQYF | TGTGCCAGCAGAACCGGGACAGGGGTTTACGAGCAGTACTTC
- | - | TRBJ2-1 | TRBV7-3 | CASSSRGASSTGVNEQFF | TGTGCCAGCAGCTCCAGGGGCGCTAGCTCAACAGGTGTCAATGAGCAGTTCTTC
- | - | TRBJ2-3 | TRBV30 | CAWSPRADTQYF | TGTGCCTGGAGCCCTCGGGCAGATACGCAGTATTTT
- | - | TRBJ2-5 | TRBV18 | CASSPSRVQETQYF | TGTGCCAGCTCACCTTCCAGGGTACAAGAGACCCAGTACTTC
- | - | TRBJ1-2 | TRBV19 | CASSIRRESYGYTF | TGTGCCAGTAGTATACGGAGGGAGTCGTATGGCTACACCTTC
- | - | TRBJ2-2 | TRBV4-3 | CATPHGDLNTGELFF | TGCGCCACCCCTCACGGGGACTTGAACACCGGGGAGCTGTTTTTT
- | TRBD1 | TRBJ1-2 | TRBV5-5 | CASSAPGQRLLYTF | TGTGCCAGCAGCGCCCCGGGACAGCGGCTCCTCTACACCTTC
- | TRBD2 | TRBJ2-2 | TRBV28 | CASTARASGELGETGELFF | TGTGCCAGCACCGCCCGCGCTAGCGGGGAACTGGGGGAAACCGGGGAGCTGTTTTTT
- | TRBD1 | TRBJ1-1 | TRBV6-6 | CASSLDRGGSEAFF | TGTGCCAGCAGTTTGGACAGGGGAGGATCTGAAGCTTTCTTT
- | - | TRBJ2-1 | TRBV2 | CASIRGDRRAKNEQFF | TGTGCCAGCATACGCGGGGACCGAAGAGCGAAAAATGAGCAGTTCTTC
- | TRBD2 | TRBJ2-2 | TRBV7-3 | CASREGSTGELFF | TGTGCCAGCCGGGAGGGGAGCACCGGGGAGCTGTTTTTT
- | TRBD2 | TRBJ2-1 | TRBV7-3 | CASSPEPGGREQFF | TGTGCCAGCAGCCCCGAGCCGGGGGGTCGAGAGCAGTTCTTC
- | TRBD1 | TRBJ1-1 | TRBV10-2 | CATRTDREINPTEAFF | TGCGCCACCCGTACCGACAGGGAGATTAATCCCACTGAAGCTTTCTTT
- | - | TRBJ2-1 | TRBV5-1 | CASSSGQSSYNEQFF | TGCGCCAGCAGCTCAGGACAGTCCTCCTACAATGAGCAGTTCTTC
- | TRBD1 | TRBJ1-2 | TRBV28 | CASSFTQKGQGAIGYTF | TGTGCCAGCAGTTTCACCCAGAAGGGACAGGGGGCGATTGGCTACACCTTC
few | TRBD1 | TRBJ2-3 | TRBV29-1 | CSGLTGGTDTQYF | TGCAGCGGGTTGACAGGGGGCACAGATACGCAGTATTTT
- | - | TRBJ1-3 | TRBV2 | CASSTNGNTIYF | TGTGCCAGCAGTACTAATGGAAACACCATATATTTT
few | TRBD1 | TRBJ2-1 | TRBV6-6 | CASSSGTGRPYNEQFF | TGTGCCAGCAGTTCTGGGACAGGGCGGCCCTACAATGAGCAGTTCTTC
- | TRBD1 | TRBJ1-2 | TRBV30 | CAWRGQGAYYGYTF | TGTGCCTGGAGGGGACAGGGGGCATACTATGGCTACACCTTC
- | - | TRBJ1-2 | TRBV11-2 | CASSPETNYGYTF | TGTGCCAGCAGCCCTGAGACTAACTATGGCTACACCTTC
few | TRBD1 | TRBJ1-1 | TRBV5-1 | CASSSTGGTEAFF | TGCGCCAGCAGCTCTACAGGGGGCACTGAAGCTTTCTTT
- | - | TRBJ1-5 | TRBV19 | CASSRAGHLDQPQHF | TGTGCCAGTAGTAGAGCGGGACACCTTGATCAGCCCCAGCATTTT
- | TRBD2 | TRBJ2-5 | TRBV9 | CASSQTSGQETQYF | TGTGCCAGCAGCCAGACTAGCGGGCAAGAGACCCAGTACTTC
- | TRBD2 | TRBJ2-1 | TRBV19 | CASTLLAGGYNEQFF | TGTGCCAGTACCCTCCTAGCGGGAGGGTACAATGAGCAGTTCTTC
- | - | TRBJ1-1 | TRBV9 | CASSVGGEMNTEAFF | TGTGCCAGCAGCGTAGGCGGGGAGATGAACACTGAAGCTTTCTTT
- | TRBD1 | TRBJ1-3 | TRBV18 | CASSRGTGAGNTIYF | TGTGCCAGCTCACGAGGGACAGGGGCTGGAAACACCATATATTTT
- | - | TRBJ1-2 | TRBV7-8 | CASSPLPQGANYGYTF | TGTGCCAGCAGCCCCCTTCCACAGGGAGCTAACTATGGCTACACCTTC
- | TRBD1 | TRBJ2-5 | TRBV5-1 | CASSLGDRAETQYF | TGCGCCAGCAGCTTGGGGGACAGGGCAGAGACCCAGTACTTC
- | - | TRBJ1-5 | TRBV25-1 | CASSELGRTVFQPQHF | TGTGCCAGCAGTGAATTAGGCCGGACAGTCTTTCAGCCCCAGCATTTT
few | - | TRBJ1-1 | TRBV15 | CATSRDRGNTEAFF | TGTGCCACCAGCAGAGATCGGGGGAACACTGAAGCTTTCTTT
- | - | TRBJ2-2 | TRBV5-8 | CASSLVTGRGELFF | TGTGCCAGCAGCTTGGTAACAGGGCGCGGGGAGCTGTTTTTT
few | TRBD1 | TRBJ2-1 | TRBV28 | CASSDGLGQGTSLNEQFF | TGTGCCAGCAGTGATGGGCTGGGACAGGGGACATCCCTCAATGAGCAGTTCTTC